This TCR beta chain originates from a study of CD8 T cells in Susac syndrome. A quantity of about 0.5 to 1 ug RNA underwent reverse transcription using random hexamers. TCRdb itself ran the immunoSEQ multiplex PCR reads through MiXCR, one entry per CDR3 protein. The sample has 180,000 or so distinct CDR3 sequences; roughly 94% are singletons. Sequencing of TCR beta was performed on blood CD8+ T cells and on blood CD4+ T cells. The CDR3 length is 13 residues. The V end lost 6 bases, the J end lost 9 bases, and 15 bases lay between the germline ends. The receptor's source is a human donor in good health. The sequenced sample consisted of CD4+ T cells from PBMCs. V gene TRBV23-1 combines with J gene TRBJ2-4, with TRBD2 as a possible D gene (6 bases). TRBV23-1 is an ORF, and what it does is uncertain. The CDR3 nucleotides are TGCGCCAGCAGCCACAGGACTAAGACCATTCAGTACTTC. It encodes CASSHRTKTIQYF.